This is a list of T cell receptor beta chains from one sample in a study of TIL therapy for anti-PD-1-resistant metastatic lung cancer. Profiling relied on immunoSEQ multiplex PCR, and the TCRdb table lists in-frame clones only, not all of them. The sample comprises about 15,000 clones, about 82% of which are singletons, and roughly 0.93% rests with the top ten. Specimen: blood, collected at baseline. The receptors originated from a person between 25 and 80 years old with non-small cell lung cancer. The CDR3 runs from the conserved cysteine through the conserved F or W. D genes are given only for firm matches. Clone size, where shown, is once, few, many, or a class for clones that have expanded.

TRBV5-1	.	.	TRBJ1-1	TGCGCCAGCAGCTACAGGGCGGTGAACACTGAAGCTTTCTTT	CASSYRAVNTEAFF
TRBV19	TRBD1	.	TRBJ2-7	TGTGCCAGTAGTTGGGGGACAGGGAACTACGAGCAGTACTTC	CASSWGTGNYEQYF
TRBV5-4	.	.	TRBJ2-3	TGTGCCAGCAGCTTGGCGGGGGCAGGTGCAGATACGCAGTATTTT	CASSLAGAGADTQYF
TRBV4-2	.	once	TRBJ1-2	TGTGCCAGCAGCCAGCGCTCGGACAGAAACTATGGCTACACCTTC	CASSQRSDRNYGYTF
TRBV23-1	.	.	TRBJ2-7	TGCGCCAGCAGTCAATCCCCGGACAATTGTACCCTGTTACCTCATTTATACGAGCAGTACTTC	CASSQSPDNCTLLPHLYEQYF
TRBV5-1	.	.	TRBJ2-7	TGCGCCAGTAACTCCGAAAAAGGGCTCTCCTACGAGCAGTACTTC	CASNSEKGLSYEQYF
TRBV5-1	.	.	TRBJ1-3	TGCGCCAGCAGCGTCGACAACTCTGGAAACACCATATATTTT	CASSVDNSGNTIYF
TRBV7-2	.	.	TRBJ2-1	TGTGCCAGCAGCTTAGACCCATTAGGCCAGAACAATGAGCAGTTCTTC	CASSLDPLGQNNEQFF
TRBV5-5	.	.	TRBJ2-1	TGTGCCAGCAAAGGGGTCGGGTACAATGAGCAGTTCTTC	CASKGVGYNEQFF
TRBV4-2	.	once	TRBJ1-1	TGTGCCAGCAGCCAAGTCCACAGGGTGGACACTGAAGCTTTCTTT	CASSQVHRVDTEAFF
TRBV30	TRBD2	few	TRBJ2-1	TGTGCCGTCTCCCCTAGCGGGCGAAACAATGAGCAGTTCTTC	CAVSPSGRNNEQFF
TRBV10-3	TRBD1	once	TRBJ1-6	TGTGCCATCAGAAGAGGGACAGAAAATTCACCCCTCCACTTT	CAIRRGTENSPLHF
TRBV6-5	TRBD1	.	TRBJ2-7	TGTGCCAGCAGCTCCGGGACAGGGTCCTACGAGCAGTACTTC	CASSSGTGSYEQYF
TRBV10-3	TRBD2	.	TRBJ2-1	TGTGCCATCAGGCCAGCGATCGGACTAGCGGATTACAATGAGCAGTTCTTC	CAIRPAIGLADYNEQFF
TRBV19	.	.	TRBJ1-5	TGTGCCACCAAACTGGGGGGCAGCAATCAGCCCCAGCATTTT	CATKLGGSNQPQHF
TRBV6-6	TRBD1	.	TRBJ2-1	TGTGCCAGCAGACAACCGGGACAGGGGGCCCTCAATGAGCAGTTCTTC	CASRQPGQGALNEQFF
TRBV4-2	TRBD1	.	TRBJ1-2	TGTGCCAGCAGCCAAGATATAGGGGGCGCTTGGGGCTACACCTTC	CASSQDIGGAWGYTF
TRBV7-2	.	.	TRBJ1-6	TGTGCCAGCAGCCCATCCCGGGGGGCTAATTCACCCCTCCACTTT	CASSPSRGANSPLHF
TRBV6-5	.	once	TRBJ1-4	TGTGCCAGCAGCCCTACCGGACCAACTAATGAAAAACTGTTTTTT	CASSPTGPTNEKLFF
TRBV5-4	.	once	TRBJ2-5	TGTGCCAGCAGCTCTGCCTCCACAGAGACCCAGTACTTC	CASSSASTETQYF
TRBV7-3	.	.	TRBJ2-4	TGTGCCAGCAGCTTAGAGCGGGCGTCCATTCAGTACTTC	CASSLERASIQYF
TRBV19	.	.	TRBJ1-6	TGTGCCAGTAGGGTGGGGAATTCACCCCTCCACTTT	CASRVGNSPLHF
TRBV6-1	TRBD1	.	TRBJ2-7	TGTGCCAGCACCCGAGGGACAGGGACCTACGAGCAGTACTTC	CASTRGTGTYEQYF
TRBV2	.	.	TRBJ1-2	TGTGCCAGGGCCGACGGAGTTAACTATGGCTACACCTTC	CARADGVNYGYTF
TRBV27	TRBD2	.	TRBJ2-5	TGTGCCAGCAGAAAGACCGGGACTAGTTCTGGGGAGACCCAGTACTTC	CASRKTGTSSGETQYF